This TCR beta chain was identified during a study of T cell responses to AZD1222 COVID-19 vaccine. Here immunoSEQ multiplex PCR was the method, and the copy in TCRdb shows in-frame clones only, minus some. Here the sample spans 150,000 to 160,000 clones, more than 90% being singletons. V was shortened by 4 bases and J by 8 bases, with 9 bases between the two germline ends. The CDR3 extends over 13 amino acids. CDR1 and CDR2 (germline): MNHNY, SVGAGI (reference sequence). This clonotype was sampled from an adult who received the AZD1222 COVID-19 vaccine. V gene TRBV6-6 combines with J gene TRBJ1-6; D ambiguous. The sample in question was peripheral blood, obtained 28 days after the second AZD1222 dose. The CDR3 region is CASSSASYSPLHF. In DNA form, the CDR3 reads TGTGCCAGCAGTTCCGCGTCCTATTCACCCCTCCACTTT.